This T cell receptor beta chain was captured by sequencing in a study of blood T cells in healthy people across ages. Findings and limits, study-wide: Estimates drawn from one million T cells were deemed to understate diversity.

Alongside a J-beta primer mix, a sample-barcoded 5' primer served in a second PCR lasting 7 to 11 cycles. MiXCR, applied by TCRdb to the 5' RACE reads, yields one record per CDR3 protein. The sample comprises 1 million or so distinct CDR3 sequences, around 45% of which are singletons, and 18% rests with the top ten. In each sample, at least 7 million PBMCs were isolated. A word on this clonotype: As yet, its antigen is unknown.

The CDR3 covers 17 residues. V shed 1 base, J shed 7 bases, and the junction held 13 bases outside the gene matches. Germline CDR1 reads LNHNV; CDR2 reads YYDKDF (reference sequence). This TCR was sampled from an older woman in good health. Sequencing was done on a sample of blood. The chain uses TRBV15 and TRBJ2-1; 7 nucleotides match TRBD2. This CDR3 is CATSRVRSGGSGNEQFF. The CDR3 DNA is TGTGCCACCAGCAGAGTTCGTTCGGGAGGCTCAGGGAATGAGCAGTTCTTC.